This entry lists 27 T cell receptor beta chains sequenced from one sample in a study of blood T cell repertoires in COVID-19. The protocol was immunoSEQ multiplex PCR, while the TCRdb copy is restricted to in-frame clones and leaves out a portion. The profile shows around 700,000 clones, 80% to 90% of them singletons. Material: peripheral blood. The receptor source for this set is a woman aged 18-29 years with acute or convalescent COVID-19.

V is TRBV7-9 and J is TRBJ1-2; tentative D call: TRBD1 (5 bases). Germline assignment: CDR1 SEHNR and CDR2 FQNEAQ (reference sequence). CDR3 size: 18 residues. Deletions cut 5 bases from V and 4 bases from J, with 26 bases between. CDR3 sequence (DNA): TGTGCCAGCAGCCCACCCGGGGGGGTTACAGACCAAGGCTATGGCTACACCTTC. Protein sequence: CASSPPGGVTDQGYGYTF.

This chain joins TRBV10-3 and TRBJ1-1, with D possibly matching TRBD1 (6 bases). The CDR3 is made up of 14 amino acids. Germline V lookup: CDR1 ENHRY, CDR2 SYGVKD. V was clipped by 10 bases and J by 2 bases, with 17 bases between them. As DNA, the CDR3 is TGTGCCAGCCGCTCTTCGACAGGTAACACTGAAGCTTTCTTT. This translates into CASRSSTGNTEAFF.

The chain uses TRBV3-1 (or the pseudogene TRBV3-2) and TRBJ2-1, with 10 bases matching TRBD2. V was pared by 0 bases and J by 3 bases, with 2 bases of the junction left unmatched. Germline V gives CDR1 LGHDT, CDR2 YNNKEL (reference sequence). The CDR3 spans 16 residues. The CDR3 DNA reads TGTGCCAGCAGCCAAGAAGCGGGGGGGATCTACAATGAGCAGTTCTTC. Amino acid sequence: CASSQEAGGIYNEQFF.

The chain joins TRBV28 to TRBJ2-7, with 9 bases lining up with TRBD2. CDR1 and CDR2 (germline): MDHEN, SYDVKM. The ends lost 4 bases at V and 5 bases at J; junction bases unmatched: 12. There are 16 residues in the CDR3. CDR3 sequence reads: CASSSPRGGGAHEQYF. CDR3 bases: TGTGCCAGCAGTTCCCCGCGGGGCGGGGGGGCGCACGAGCAGTACTTC.

The chain is built from TRBV11-2 and TRBJ1-4; 8 nucleotides agree with TRBD1. The CDR3 is 14 residues long. Looked up from germline, CDR1 is SGHAT and CDR2 is FQNNGV. After removal of 5 bases from V and 2 bases from J, the junction contained 1 base not matched to a gene. In DNA form, the CDR3 reads TGTGCCAGCAGCCGGACAGGGACTAATGAAAAACTGTTTTTT. It is translated as CASSRTGTNEKLFF.

The chain recombines TRBV24-1 with TRBJ1-6; D uncertain. CDR1 and CDR2 from the germline V gene are KGHDR and SFDVKD. The CDR3 spans 24 residues. With 0 bases removed from V and 6 bases from J, the gap between germline ends came to 35 bases. CDR3 nucleotide sequence: TGTGCCACCAGTGATTTGGGGCTCAGCGTAGGGTGGAGGCCTAGGCGAGTCGTTAATTCACCCCTCCACTTT. Translated, it gives CATSDLGLSVGWRPRRVVNSPLHF.

This clone was seen once. V is TRBV6-5 and J is TRBJ1-2; TRBD1 might be the D (5 bases). The CDR3 consists of 14 residues. Per germline, CDR1 MNHEY and CDR2 SVGAGI. The V gene lost 7 bases and the J gene lost 7 bases, with 19 bases spanning the gap. The CDR3 DNA sequence: TGTGCCAGCACCTCTAACGTAGGGGTCGGTGGCTACACCTTC. It translates to CASTSNVGVGGYTF.

The chain uses TRBV24-1 and TRBJ2-3; TRBD1 might be the D (5 bases). The CDR3 contains 16 residues. Germline V gives CDR1 KGHDR, CDR2 SFDVKD. V gave up 8 bases and J gave up 1 base, with 18 bases separating them. This chain's CDR3 is CATTRPRQLGTDTQYF. The DNA of the CDR3 is TGTGCCACCACTAGACCTAGACAGCTAGGCACAGATACGCAGTATTTT.

The genes are TRBV19 and TRBJ2-5, with TRBD1 matching over 7 bases. Germline V CDR1 and CDR2: LNHDA, SQIVND (reference sequence). Losses at the gene ends were 6 bases for V and 5 bases for J; bases not matched to a gene: 9. This CDR3 has 14 amino acids. The CDR3 bases are TGTGCCAGTAGCGGACAGGTCAATAGGGAGACCCAGTACTTC. Encoded protein: CASSGQVNRETQYF.

This clone was seen more than once but under ten times. CDR3 sequence (DNA): TGCGCCAGCAGCCTAAGGGGGCTCACTCCGCATTTT. This codes for CASSLRGLTPHF. The rearrangement uses TRBV4-3 and TRBJ1-5, with 7 bases identical to TRBD1. The CDR3 consists of 12 residues. V lost 4 bases, J lost 15 bases, and 9 bases stayed unmatched. Germline loops: CDR1 LGHNA, CDR2 YSLEER.

The V call is TRBV7-9, the J call TRBJ1-1; D unclear. Between the trimmed V and J ends, which lost 1 base and 7 bases, there was a span of 4 bases. Per germline, CDR1 SEHNR and CDR2 FQNEAQ (reference sequence). The CDR3 sequence is 11 residues long. Here the CDR3 DNA reads TGTGCCAGCAGCTTAGACAGTGAAGCTTTCTTT. Encoded protein: CASSLDSEAFF. The full variable domain, in which reference TRBV7-9 and TRBJ1-1 provide the parts outside the CDR3, is DTGVSQNPRHKITKRGQNVTFRCDPISEHNRLYWYRQTLGQGPEFLTYFQNEAQLEKSRLLSDRFSAERPKGSFSTLEIQRTEQGDSAMYLCASSLDSEAFFGQGTRLTVV.

This clone was found once. J is TRBJ1-2 and V is TRBV19; weak D call: TRBD1 (5 bases). The CDR3 length is 13 residues. Germline CDR1 reads LNHDA; CDR2 reads SQIVND (reference sequence). V lost 3 bases to trimming and J lost 8 bases, with 13 bases between them. In DNA form, the CDR3 reads TGTGCCAGTAGTATCAGGGACTCAAGAGGCTACACCTTC. Its protein is CASSIRDSRGYTF.

This chain uses TRBV6-2 or TRBV6-3 with TRBJ1-2, with D unclear. The CDR3 spans 12 residues. The V gene lost 0 bases and the J gene lost 8 bases, with 7 bases spanning the gap. Per germline, CDR1 MNHEY and CDR2 SVGEGT. The DNA of the CDR3 is TGTGCCAGCAGTTACTCGACTGGAGGCTACACCTTC. Translating gives CASSYSTGGYTF.

The chain has TRBV12-5 and TRBJ1-2; 7 nucleotides match TRBD1. This CDR3 is 13 amino acids long. V trimming: 6 bases; J trimming: 3 bases; junction bases outside the gene matches: 4. Per germline, CDR1 LGHNT and CDR2 FRNRAP. The CDR3 DNA is TGTGCTAGTGGACCGGACAGGCACTATGGCTACACCTTC. This codes for CASGPDRHYGYTF.

The chain uses TRBV10-3 and TRBJ1-4, with D possibly matching TRBD1 (6 bases). The CDR3 covers 14 residues. V was trimmed by 8 bases and J by 8 bases, leaving 18 bases between them. Looked up from germline, CDR1 is ENHRY and CDR2 is SYGVKD. The CDR3 sequence is CAIRGGAGDEKLFF. DNA for the CDR3: TGTGCCATCCGGGGGGGCGCGGGGGACGAAAAACTGTTTTTT.

V is TRBV19 and J is TRBJ1-2; no definite D call. The CDR3 sequence is 12 residues long. The V gene lost 5 bases and the J gene lost 2 bases, with 6 bases spanning the gap. The germline gives CDR1 LNHDA, CDR2 SQIVND (reference sequence). The CDR3 region has the DNA TGTGCCAGTAGTCCCATCAACTATGGCTACACCTTC. Protein sequence: CASSPINYGYTF.

The CDR3 loop reads CASSQDQGSTGNTIYF. The CDR3 DNA is TGTGCCAGCAGCCAAGATCAGGGCTCAACGGGAAACACCATATATTTT. The gene calls are TRBV3-1 (or the pseudogene TRBV3-2) and TRBJ1-3; possibly TRBD1 for D (5 bases). Germline CDR1 LGHDT, CDR2 YNNKEL (reference sequence). The CDR3 spans 16 residues. V dropped 0 bases and J dropped 4 bases, with 13 bases sitting between them.

V gene TRBV29-1 combines with J gene TRBJ1-1; 7 nucleotides line up with TRBD1. After removal of 7 bases from V and 1 base from J, the junction contained 9 bases not matched to a gene. CDR1 is SQVTM, CDR2 ANQGSEA, per germline. The CDR3 runs 14 residues. For the CDR3, the DNA is TGCAGCGCAGACCGGGACAGACAGAACACTGAAGCTTTCTTT. It codes for CSADRDRQNTEAFF.

The chain recombines TRBV4-3 with TRBJ2-1, with a weak D call TRBD2 (5 bases). The CDR3 covers 16 residues. V lost 3 bases to trimming and J lost 0 bases, with 12 bases between them. CDR1 is LGHNA and CDR2 is YSLEER in the germline V gene. DNA of the CDR3: TGCGCCAGCAGCCACGCTACTAGTCCCTCCTACAATGAGCAGTTCTTC. Its translation: CASSHATSPSYNEQFF.

V and J are TRBV12-3 or TRBV12-4 and TRBJ1-2, with a weak D call TRBD1 (6 bases). Trimming left V 5 bases short and J 6 bases short, with 10 bases between. The CDR3 loop spans 12 amino acids. The DNA of the CDR3 is TGTGCCAGCAGTGGGGGGGGGCATGGCTACACCTTC. Protein sequence: CASSGGGHGYTF.

The chain joins TRBV4-3 to TRBJ1-1, with 7 bases fitting TRBD1. CDR1 and CDR2 (germline): LGHNA, YSLEER. The CDR3 has 15 residues. V shed 4 bases, J shed 1 base, and the junction held 6 bases outside the gene matches. In nucleotides, the CDR3 is TGCGCCAGCAGCCCCTACAGGGGCGGGAACACTGAAGCTTTCTTT. It yields the protein CASSPYRGGNTEAFF.

The chain links TRBV4-3 to TRBJ1-2; a weak D match, TRBD1 (6 bases). The CDR3 extends over 16 amino acids. Germline CDR1 reads LGHNA; CDR2 reads YSLEER. Trimming left V 0 bases short and J 4 bases short, with 15 bases between. The CDR3 loop reads CASSQEKDSLRYGYTF. The CDR3 coding sequence is TGCGCCAGCAGCCAAGAAAAGGACAGCCTACGCTATGGCTACACCTTC.

CDR3 residues: CASSLDPGAEAFF. CDR3 nucleotide sequence: TGTGCCAGCAGCCTTGACCCGGGGGCTGAAGCTTTCTTT. This sequence joins TRBV7-3 and TRBJ1-1; a weak D match, TRBD1 (5 bases). The CDR3 runs to 13 residues. Germline V gives CDR1 SGHTA, CDR2 FQGTGA. The V gene lost 5 bases and the J gene lost 6 bases, with 13 bases spanning the gap.

The chain is built from TRBV7-8 and TRBJ2-7; tentatively, D is TRBD2 (5 bases). The germline gives CDR1 SGHVS, CDR2 FQNEAQ. This CDR3 is 12 amino acids long. Deletions cut 6 bases from V and 6 bases from J, with 12 bases between. CDR3 protein: CASRHGISEQYF. The DNA for the CDR3 is TGTGCCAGCAGGCACGGGATTAGCGAGCAGTACTTC. The complete variable domain, with remaining parts taken from reference TRBV7-8 and TRBJ2-7, reads GAGVSQSPRYKVAKRGQDVALRCDPISGHVSLFWYQQALGQGPEFLTYFQNEAQLDKSGLPSDRFFAERPEGSVSTLKIQRTQQEDSAVYLCASRHGISEQYFGPGTRLTVT.

This clone was detected only a few times. The same CDR3 is also encoded by other DNA sequences in this sample. The rearrangement links TRBV2 to TRBJ1-5; 9 nucleotides align to TRBD1. V dropped 6 bases and J dropped 4; count of bases not matched to a gene: 1. This CDR3 region has 13 residues. Germline V gives CDR1 SNHLY, CDR2 FYNNEI. As DNA, the CDR3 is TGTGCCAGCAGAGGACAGGGGAATCAGCCCCAGCATTTT. It is translated as CASRGQGNQPQHF. Full variable domain (rest looked up from reference TRBV2 and TRBJ1-5): EPEVTQTPSHQVTQMGQEVILRCVPISNHLYFYWYRQILGQKVEFLVSFYNNEISEKSEIFDDQFSVERPDGSNFTLKIRSTKLEDSAMYFCASRGQGNQPQHFGDGTRLSIL.

CDR3 DNA sequence: TGTGCCAGCAGCGCCCCATACCGCGCTGAGCAGTTCTTC. Encoded protein: CASSAPYRAEQFF. The V call is TRBV7-2, the J call TRBJ2-1, with D uncertain. CDR1 is SGHTA and CDR2 is FQGNSA in the germline V gene. Trimming removed 5 bases from V and 9 bases from J, with 14 bases in between. The CDR3 has 13 amino acids.

The V and J genes are TRBV18 and TRBJ1-4; TRBD1 aligns across 7 bases. This CDR3 has 16 residues. Trimming cost V 3 bases and J 6 bases; bases outside gene matches: 10. Germline CDR1 KGHSH, CDR2 LQKENI. DNA for the CDR3: TGTGCCAGCTCACCGACAGGGTACGGGCAATATGAAAAACTGTTTTTT. Amino acid sequence: CASSPTGYGQYEKLFF.